This TCR beta chain was retrieved from a study of T cell changes during pregnancy in multiple sclerosis. V shed 6 bases and J 4 bases; nucleotides not matched to a gene: 3. Germline CDR1 is SNHLY and CDR2 is FYNNEI. CDR3 length: 12 amino acids. Profiling relied on immunoSEQ multiplex PCR, and the TCRdb table lists in-frame clones only, not all of them. Here the sample spans 60,000 to 75,000 clones, more than 75% being singletons. The rearrangement uses TRBV2 and TRBJ2-7, with 7 bases lining up with TRBD1. The sample was peripheral blood, taken in the third trimester of pregnancy. The sequence derives from a female donor with multiple sclerosis, enrolled in a pregnancy study. DNA of the CDR3: TGTGCCAGCAGCCGGGACAGTTACGAGCAGTACTTC. Translating gives CASSRDSYEQYF.